This T cell receptor (beta chain) was found in a study of identical twins. This CDR3 contains 16 residues. CDR1 is DFQATT and CDR2 is SNEGSKA in the germline V gene (reference sequence). Trimming left V 0 bases short and J 0 bases short, with 12 bases between. One entry per CDR3 protein, called by TCRdb with MiXCR from the 5' RACE reads. The sample lists hundreds of thousands of distinct CDR3 sequences, less than 7% occurring once. This clonotype was picked up a small number of times. The gene calls are TRBV20-1 and TRBJ2-1; D call uncertain. The sample was naive T cells sorted from blood. This sequence was found in a young man in good health. CDR3 in DNA: TGCAGTGCTAGAGATTTAGGGCGGATCTCCTACAATGAGCAGTTCTTC. Residues: CSARDLGRISYNEQFF.